This T cell receptor beta chain was found in a study of T cells in Graves' hyperthyroidism and ophthalmopathy. The study, taken as a whole, reports: Ophthalmopathy could be told apart from stable hyperthyroidism with a 13 V-J model.

This clonotype has more than one count but fewer than ten. No antigen is known for it. V was pared by 2 bases and J by 5 bases, with 9 bases of the junction left unmatched. This CDR3 has 16 amino acids. Germline V gives CDR1 SGHAT, CDR2 FQDESV (reference sequence). Participants, patients aged 18 to 65, had newly diagnosed hyperthyroidism with a duration under 2 months. Any patient presenting with uncontrolled infection, other autoimmune disease, pregnancy or lactation was left out. This sample holds PBMCs from approximately 9 ml fresh peripheral blood. RNA transcripts provided the source from which TCR beta CDR3 regions were amplified. RT-PCR in the first round (using the HTBI primer set) targeted the TCR CDR3. From the multiplex PCR reads, TCRdb called clonotypes with MiXCR, one entry per CDR3 protein. This table holds a few hundred thousand distinct CDR3 sequences, 20% to 25% found once.

Sequencing was carried out using blood. This clonotype was sampled from a man over 45 with Graves' hyperthyroidism. The J gene is TRBJ2-3, the V gene TRBV11-1, with 8 bases lining up with TRBD1. In DNA, the CDR3 is TGTGCCAGCAGCTTATGGGCCAGGGGGCATGAAGATACGCAGTATTTT. It yields the protein CASSLWARGHEDTQYF.